A selection of T cell receptor beta chains follows, all from one sample in a study of blood T cell repertoires in COVID-19. Some clones are missing from TCRdb's copy, which holds only in-frame ones; the method was immunoSEQ multiplex PCR. The sample lists about 120,000 clones, 87% seen once, with almost 30% in the top ten. Sequenced sample: peripheral blood. These TCRs come from a woman in her 70s with acute or convalescent COVID-19. CDR3s include the opening cysteine and the closing phenylalanine or tryptophan. The D gene is left open where the match is weak. Expanded clones are given a class, and other clones once, few, many or no size at all.

>TRBD1|TRBJ1-5|TRBV18|-
CASSPPTGINQPQHF
TGTGCCAGCTCACCCCCGACAGGGATAAATCAGCCCCAGCATTTT
>-|TRBJ1-4|TRBV6-5|-
CASRGDEKLFF
TGTGCCAGCCGGGGGGACGAAAAACTGTTTTTT
>-|TRBJ1-6|TRBV6-4|-
CASRAGDNSPLHF
TGTGCCAGCAGGGCAGGCGATAATTCACCCCTCCACTTT
>TRBD1|TRBJ1-5|TRBV7-9|-
CASSQGAINQPQHF
TGTGCCAGCAGCCAGGGGGCTATCAATCAGCCCCAGCATTTT
>TRBD1|TRBJ2-1|TRBV19|-
CATFRDREYNEQFF
TGTGCCACCTTCCGGGACAGGGAATACAATGAGCAGTTCTTC
>TRBD1|TRBJ1-6|TRBV5-8|-
CASSNLPTGNNSPLHF
TGTGCCAGCAGCAACCTACCGACAGGGAATAATTCACCCCTCCACTTT
>-|TRBJ2-5|TRBV2|-
CASSEGSRGWETQYF
TGTGCCAGCAGTGAAGGCTCCCGGGGTTGGGAGACCCAGTACTTC
>TRBD2|TRBJ2-3|TRBV28|-
CASRSGGAGDTQYF
TGTGCCAGCAGGAGCGGGGGGGCCGGAGATACGCAGTATTTT
>-|TRBJ1-5|TRBV21-1|-
CASSKVGGDRGPNSNQPQHF
TGTGCCAGCAGCAAAGTCGGGGGGGACAGGGGACCCAATAGCAATCAGCCCCAGCATTTT
>TRBD2|TRBJ2-7|TRBV30|few
CAWSSSWGGEQYF
TGTGCCTGGAGTTCCTCATGGGGGGGTGAGCAGTACTTC
>TRBD2|TRBJ2-7|TRBV5-1|-
CASSLSSGGSYEQYF
TGCGCCAGCAGCTTGTCTAGCGGGGGCTCCTACGAGCAGTACTTC
>-|TRBJ2-1|TRBV27|-
CASSSSHGDEQFF
TGTGCCAGCAGTTCATCTCACGGGGATGAGCAGTTCTTC
>TRBD1|TRBJ1-1|TRBV24-1|-
CATSDTTGAGTEAFF
TGTGCCACCAGTGATACAACAGGGGCGGGCACTGAAGCTTTCTTT
>-|TRBJ2-3|TRBV5-4|-
CASSLEQPTDTQYF
TGTGCCAGCAGCTTGGAACAACCCACAGATACGCAGTATTTT
>TRBD1|TRBJ1-6|TRBV2|-
CASSLGQANYNSPLHF
TGTGCCAGCAGTCTTGGACAGGCTAACTATAATTCACCCCTCCACTTT
>TRBD2|TRBJ2-1|TRBV6-4|-
CASSPGLATYNEQFF
TGTGCCAGCAGTCCGGGACTAGCGACTTACAATGAGCAGTTCTTC
>-|TRBJ1-5|TRBV2|-
CASTLQGVSNQPQHF
TGTGCCAGCACCTTACAGGGTGTTAGCAATCAGCCCCAGCATTTT
>-|TRBJ1-5|TRBV6-4|-
CASSQNGGLDQPQHF
TGTGCCAGCAGTCAGAACGGGGGATTAGATCAGCCCCAGCATTTT
>TRBD2|TRBJ2-3|TRBV3-1/TRBV3-2|-
CASSPGLAGSTDTQYF
TGTGCCAGCAGCCCCGGACTAGCGGGGAGCACAGATACGCAGTATTTT
>-|TRBJ2-1|TRBV6-4|-
CASSAQGVASNEQFF
TGTGCCAGCAGCGCACAAGGGGTAGCTTCCAATGAGCAGTTCTTC
>TRBD1|TRBJ1-2|TRBV9|-
CASSTPGDRYGYTF
TGTGCCAGCAGCACCCCTGGGGACAGATATGGCTACACCTTC
>TRBD2|TRBJ2-2|TRBV5-6|-
CASSLSGGIGELFF
TGTGCCAGCAGCTTGAGCGGGGGGATCGGGGAGCTGTTTTTT
>-|TRBJ2-7|TRBV6-1|-
CASSEAGKRIGQYF
TGTGCCAGCAGTGAGGCAGGTAAACGAATCGGGCAGTACTTC
>-|TRBJ1-2|TRBV10-3|once
CAISESRQPNYGYTF
TGTGCCATCAGTGAGTCGAGACAGCCTAACTATGGCTACACCTTC
>TRBD2|TRBJ2-7|TRBV5-1|-
CASSIMTSGSSYEQYF
TGCGCCAGCAGCATTATGACTAGCGGGAGCTCCTACGAGCAGTACTTC
>-|TRBJ2-3|TRBV5-4|-
CASSLGQFGTDTQYF
TGTGCCAGCAGCTTGGGGCAGTTTGGCACAGATACGCAGTATTTT
>TRBD2|TRBJ2-3|TRBV7-9|-
CASSLEAGGNTQYF
TGTGCCAGCAGCTTAGAGGCGGGGGGAAATACGCAGTATTTT
>-|TRBJ2-5|TRBV24-1|-
CATQGMGETQYF
TGTGCCACCCAGGGGATGGGGGAGACCCAGTACTTC
>TRBD1|TRBJ1-1|TRBV28|-
CASSSTGDLNTEAFF
TGTGCCAGCAGTTCTACAGGGGACTTGAACACTGAAGCTTTCTTT
>-|TRBJ1-2|TRBV11-2|-
CASSSIRVRSNYGYTF
TGTGCCAGCAGCTCGATCCGGGTTAGATCTAACTATGGCTACACCTTC
>-|TRBJ1-2|TRBV10-2|-
CASSGLSGANYGYTF
TGCGCCAGCAGTGGGCTTTCGGGGGCTAACTATGGCTACACCTTC
>TRBD1|TRBJ1-2|TRBV28|few
CASSDTGVGYGYTF
TGTGCCAGCAGTGATACAGGGGTCGGCTATGGCTACACCTTC
>-|TRBJ1-4|TRBV6-1|-
CASSDGRANEKLFF
TGTGCCAGCAGTGACGGTCGCGCTAATGAAAAACTGTTTTTT
>-|TRBJ2-3|TRBV9|-
CASSPPGEGTQYF
TGTGCCAGCAGCCCCCCAGGTGAGGGTACGCAGTATTTT
>-|TRBJ2-7|TRBV10-3|-
CAISESGTIYEQYF
TGTGCCATCAGTGAGTCGGGGACAATCTACGAGCAGTACTTC
>-|TRBJ2-5|TRBV6-5|-
CASSPSREGGEYF
TGTGCCAGCAGTCCCTCGAGAGAGGGTGGGGAGTACTTC
>-|TRBJ2-1|TRBV6-5|-
CASTPDSVDEQFF
TGTGCCAGCACGCCGGACAGCGTGGATGAGCAGTTCTTC
>TRBD1|TRBJ1-5|TRBV10-3|-
CAISEGRGQPDQPQHF
TGTGCCATCAGTGAGGGGCGGGGACAGCCCGATCAGCCCCAGCATTTT
>-|TRBJ2-7|TRBV7-2|-
CASSLGGGISYEQYF
TGTGCCAGCAGCCTAGGGGGGGGGATTTCCTACGAGCAGTACTTC
>TRBD1|TRBJ1-2|TRBV6-4|-
CASSGDSYGYTF
TGTGCCAGCAGCGGGGACAGCTATGGCTACACCTTC
>-|TRBJ1-5|TRBV10-3|-
CAISEFQGGNQPQHF
TGTGCCATCAGTGAATTCCAGGGAGGAAATCAGCCCCAGCATTTT
>-|TRBJ2-2|TRBV6-5|-
CASSYSAGSSGELFF
TGTGCCAGCAGTTACTCTGCAGGGTCATCCGGGGAGCTGTTTTTT
>TRBD2|TRBJ2-7|TRBV7-9|-
CASSQAGGPTEQYF
TGTGCCAGCAGCCAAGCGGGGGGGCCGACCGAGCAGTACTTC
>-|TRBJ2-5|TRBV11-2|-
CASSWRRGWRETQYF
TGTGCCAGCAGTTGGCGACGGGGGTGGCGGGAGACCCAGTACTTC
>-|TRBJ2-5|TRBV24-1|-
CATRGDVGGTQYF
TGTGCCACCAGGGGGGACGTGGGAGGGACCCAGTACTTC
>TRBD1|TRBJ1-1|TRBV10-3|-
CAITTARRTGDDTEAFF
TGTGCCATCACTACTGCGAGGAGGACAGGGGACGACACTGAAGCTTTCTTT
>TRBD2|TRBJ2-5|TRBV5-4|-
CASRRSGGSETQYF
TGTGCCAGCAGGCGTAGCGGGGGGAGCGAGACCCAGTACTTC
>TRBD1|TRBJ2-7|TRBV4-1|-
CASSQVLRLPGQFHEQYF
TGCGCCAGCAGCCAGGTACTTCGACTACCGGGACAGTTCCACGAGCAGTACTTC